These T cell receptor beta chains were read from a single sample in a study of T cells in Graves' hyperthyroidism and ophthalmopathy. TCRdb re-called the multiplex PCR reads through MiXCR, storing one row per CDR3 protein. The sample has roughly 500,000 distinct CDR3 sequences; roughly 45% are singletons. The specimen sequenced was peripheral blood or thyroid tissue (not recorded which). These receptors were obtained from an adult woman with Graves' disease, either hyperthyroidism or ophthalmopathy (not recorded which). The CDR3 runs from the conserved cysteine through the conserved F or W. Not all rows give a size; the values are once, few, many and, for expanded clones, a class.

TRBV2	many	TRBJ1-3	CASSEARSVGNTIYF
TRBV28	NA	TRBJ1-5	CASRQGMSQPQHF
TRBV2	NA	TRBJ1-2	CASALDRGYGYTF
TRBV9	NA	TRBJ2-7	CASSVVVGTYEQYF
TRBV19	many	TRBJ1-1	CASKENRDIAEAFF
TRBV10-3	many	TRBJ1-6	CAISESPDRGQLTPLHF
TRBV7-6	many	TRBJ2-3	CASSSYQGFADTQYF
TRBV10-3	few	TRBJ1-6	CASSAGGRSNNSPLHF
TRBV20-1	many	TRBJ2-7	CSVGSGTHEQYF
TRBV10-2	NA	TRBJ1-5	CASSDVPHQPQHF
TRBV10-3	few	TRBJ2-3	CAISVMGGTDTQYF
TRBV10-3	NA	TRBJ2-5	CACSASGLAEDQETQYF
TRBV2	NA	TRBJ1-1	CASNKQGSTEAFF
TRBV11-2	many	TRBJ2-7	CASSLASGGYEQYF
TRBV10-3	NA	TRBJ1-5	CASRRQQRQPQHF
TRBV7-6	NA	TRBJ1-4	CASSPTGQNEKLFF
TRBV5-1	NA	TRBJ1-1	CASSHARDGAEAFF
TRBV10-3	NA	TRBJ2-5	CATALFGVDVGQETQYF
TRBV10-3	NA	TRBJ1-2	CAISETGRGGYTF
TRBV29-1	NA	TRBJ1-3	CSVEGDTIYF
TRBV20-1	few	TRBJ2-7	CSARRFGSYEQYF
TRBV29-1	once	TRBJ1-5	CSVGSGVNQPQHF
TRBV7-9	few	TRBJ2-7	CASSPRDTSQEQYF
TRBV4-1	many	TRBJ1-4	CASSQDRVNEKLFF
TRBV7-2	many	TRBJ1-2	CASSPSGPLGYTF
TRBV7-4	NA	TRBJ1-5	CASSAITSGAQHF
TRBV29-1	few	TRBJ1-1	CSVEDLEGLAFF
TRBV2	many	TRBJ1-6	CASSEWLRGSPLHF
TRBV20-1	few	TRBJ1-2	CSVSLGRTAGYTF
TRBV9	few	TRBJ1-1	CASSAHKNTEAFF
TRBV20-1	few	TRBJ1-5	CSARRAGGQETQHF
TRBV29-1	NA	TRBJ1-1	CSVDGGQMNTEAFF
TRBV7-9	many	TRBJ2-5	CASSTRLAQETQYF
TRBV20-1	few	TRBJ2-5	CSAQNTEATYQEAQYF
TRBV25-1	few	TRBJ1-1	CASSEYGEGTEAFF
TRBV20-1	many	TRBJ1-2	CSPNPRGRVFYGYTF
TRBV11-3	few	TRBJ2-5	CASSHTSGSFGETQYF
TRBV15	many	TRBJ2-3	CATSTRTSSTDTQYF
TRBV24-1	NA	TRBJ1-1	CASLSGGTEAFF
TRBV7-6	NA	TRBJ1-1	CASSPYRTLNTEAFF
TRBV20-1	NA	TRBJ2-2	CSARGRGIPTGELFF
TRBV19	many	TRBJ2-5	CASSISETQYF
TRBV12-3/TRBV12-4	many	TRBJ1-1	CASSLRPRGMNTEAFF
TRBV28	NA	TRBJ1-2	CASSFVGQRSGYTF
TRBV7-9	NA	TRBJ2-7	CASSPGPSYDQYF
TRBV15	NA	TRBJ1-2	CATSSFGQGAEDGYTF
TRBV20-1	NA	TRBJ2-7	CSALSGRAYEQYF
TRBV7-4	NA	TRBJ1-2	CASRHLGYGYTF
TRBV19	many	TRBJ2-2	CASSIRSDGGELFF
TRBV7-2	NA	TRBJ2-7	CASSFGGREQYF
TRBV24-1	many	TRBJ1-1	CATSGDTYEAFF
TRBV24-1	NA	TRBJ1-5	CAQGTSNQPQHF
TRBV20-1	few	TRBJ1-2	CSARRGGPIANYGYTF
TRBV4-1	NA	TRBJ1-2	CASSQLRGRSVVNYGYTF
TRBV19	NA	TRBJ1-2	CASSPRGQGAYGYTF
TRBV10-3	NA	TRBJ2-6	CAISGTGQRQQLNSGANVLTF
TRBV25-1	NA	TRBJ1-1	CASSLALGGSDTEAFF
TRBV2	many	TRBJ2-6	CARLRLSLSGANVLTF
TRBV4-1	many	TRBJ1-5	CASSQEGRQPQHF
TRBV28	NA	TRBJ2-7	CASSYASAVPYEQYF